These 19 T cell receptor beta chains were all obtained from the same sample, sequenced in a study of graft-versus-host responses after intestinal transplantation. This table comes from immunoSEQ multiplex PCR, and its TCRdb copy is limited to in-frame clones, with some not included. The table includes tens of thousands of clones, approximately 92% detected once. This specimen was PBMCs, taken about 260 days after intestinal transplant. The receptors were sampled from a human patient who received an intestinal transplant, so some T cells may come from the graft donor.

The CDR3 DNA is TGTGCCAGCGTTGGAGGTTATGGCTACACCTTC. It specifies CASVGGYGYTF. The chain carries TRBV7-9 and TRBJ1-2; D gene uncertain. V dropped 8 bases and J dropped 5 bases, with 9 bases sitting between them. CDR1 and CDR2 from the germline V gene are SEHNR and FQNEAQ (reference sequence). This CDR3 has 11 residues.

This chain joins TRBV5-1 and TRBJ2-7, with TRBD2 matching 11 bases. The CDR3 spans 15 residues. The V gene end was trimmed by 2 bases and the J gene end by 4 bases; junction bases not matched to a gene: 5. Looked up from germline, CDR1 is SGHRS and CDR2 is YFSETQ. The CDR3 loop reads CASSLLAGGSYEQYF. CDR3 nucleotide sequence: TGCGCCAGCAGCTTATTAGCGGGAGGGTCGTACGAGCAGTACTTC.

CDR3 protein: CASSLWDRGHNEQFF. For the CDR3, the DNA is TGTGCCAGCAGCCTCTGGGACAGGGGACACAATGAGCAGTTCTTC. The rearrangement joins TRBV6-1 to TRBJ2-1; 10 nucleotides line up with TRBD1. The ends lost 6 bases at V and 5 bases at J; junction bases unmatched: 7. CDR3 length: 15 amino acids. Germline lookup yields CDR1 MNHNS and CDR2 SASEGT.

V gene TRBV6-1 combines with J gene TRBJ1-1; a possible D gene is TRBD1 (5 bases). The CDR3 is 15 residues long. The V and J ends lost 7 bases and 0 bases respectively, with 15 bases between them. The germline V gene has CDR1 MNHNS and CDR2 SASEGT. This CDR3 is CASKTDLTMNTEAFF. The CDR3 DNA reads as TGTGCCAGCAAGACAGACCTAACGATGAACACTGAAGCTTTCTTT.

This chain connects TRBV19 to TRBJ1-1; 7 bases fit TRBD1. The CDR3 sequence is 14 residues long. J lost 1 base, V lost 6 bases, and 5 bases had no gene match. CDR1 is LNHDA and CDR2 is SQIVND in the germline V gene (reference sequence). Here the CDR3 reads CASSPTGPNTEAFF. The CDR3 DNA reads as TGTGCCAGTAGCCCGACAGGGCCGAACACTGAAGCTTTCTTT.

This chain uses TRBV7-9 with TRBJ2-1; D is tentatively TRBD1 or TRBD2 (6 bases each). The CDR3 is made up of 13 amino acids. V lost 4 bases and J 6 bases, leaving 10 bases between the germline ends. CDR1 is SEHNR and CDR2 is FQNEAQ in the germline V gene (reference sequence). CDR3 loop: CASSSGGSNEQFF. The CDR3 DNA reads as TGTGCCAGCAGCTCCGGGGGCTCCAATGAGCAGTTCTTC.

CDR3 DNA: TGTGCCAGCAGTGAAGTTGAGGGCTCTGGGGCCAACGTCCTGACTTTC. Residues: CASSEVEGSGANVLTF. This chain links TRBV6-1 with TRBJ2-6, with a possible D match to TRBD2 (5 bases). Trimming took 1 base from V and 0 from J, leaving 7 bases between them. Germline assignment: CDR1 MNHNS and CDR2 SASEGT. This CDR3 is 16 amino acids long.

This chain joins TRBV30 and TRBJ2-7; the D is unclear. The CDR3 contains 12 residues. Germline V gives CDR1 GTSNPN, CDR2 SVGIG (reference sequence). The V gene lost 7 bases and the J gene lost 2 bases, with 12 bases spanning the gap. Here the CDR3 DNA reads TGTGCCTCCACAGCTTTACCCTACGAGCAGTACTTC. This translates into CASTALPYEQYF.

The CDR3 DNA reads TGCGCCACTCGAAAAGGACAGGGTGACACTGAAGCTTTCTTT. Its protein is CATRKGQGDTEAFF. The V gene is TRBV10-1, the J gene TRBJ1-1, with TRBD1 matching over 8 bases. The CDR3 is 14 amino acids. With 10 bases clipped from V and 3 bases from J, the junction kept 10 bases outside the gene matches. Germline CDR1 WNHNN, CDR2 SYGVQD (reference sequence).

This clone was seen only a few times. The V gene is TRBV28, the J gene TRBJ1-2; D ambiguous. Trimming stripped 5 bases from V and 3 bases from J, with 7 bases between. CDR3 length: 12 amino acids. Germline loops: CDR1 MDHEN, CDR2 SYDVKM. The CDR3 reads CASSLRDYGYTF. The CDR3 bases are TGTGCCAGCAGTCTTCGGGACTATGGCTACACCTTC.

The chain employs TRBV28 and TRBJ1-5; 8 bases match TRBD1. The CDR3 is 15 residues long. V dropped 9 bases and J dropped 1; count of bases not matched to a gene: 8. Looked up from germline, CDR1 is MDHEN and CDR2 is SYDVKM. The CDR3 DNA sequence: TGTGCCAGTGGACAGGGCAGGATAAGCAATCAGCCCCAGCATTTT. Residues: CASGQGRISNQPQHF.

This clone came up once. The CDR3 region is CASSAPPGTNFYEQYF. The CDR3 DNA sequence: TGTGCCAGCAGTGCTCCCCCCGGGACTAACTTCTACGAGCAGTACTTC. The chain joins TRBV6-1 to TRBJ2-7, with TRBD2 matching over 7 bases. The CDR3 runs to 16 residues. Losses at the gene ends were 4 bases for V and 3 bases for J; bases not matched to a gene: 12. The germline V gene has CDR1 MNHNS and CDR2 SASEGT.

The rearrangement joins TRBV5-8 to TRBJ2-7; 7 bases align to TRBD2. The CDR3 runs to 14 residues. V trimming: 4 bases; J trimming: 4 bases; junction bases outside the gene matches: 8. Germline assignment: CDR1 SGHTS and CDR2 YDEGEE. CDR3 in amino acids: CASSPGLNIYEQYF. DNA of the CDR3: TGTGCCAGCAGCCCGGGACTAAACATATACGAGCAGTACTTC.

The chain has TRBV7-2 and TRBJ2-7; possible D gene TRBD2, 5 bases. This CDR3 contains 12 residues. Trimming shortened V by 3 bases and J by 6 bases, and 9 bases separated the two germline ends. CDR1 and CDR2 from the germline V gene are SGHTA and FQGNSA. CDR3 region: CASSFYGVEQYF. As DNA, the CDR3 is TGTGCCAGCAGCTTTTACGGGGTCGAGCAGTACTTC.

The chain combines TRBV27 with TRBJ1-2; 7 nucleotides agree with TRBD1. The CDR3 totals 16 residues. Losses at the gene ends were 5 bases for V and 2 bases for J; bases not matched to a gene: 11. Germline CDR1 reads MNHEY; CDR2 reads SMNVEV (reference sequence). Written as DNA, the CDR3 is TGTGCCAGCAGTCCCTCTACAGGGGAAGAGAACTATGGCTACACCTTC. The encoded protein is CASSPSTGEENYGYTF.

The sample holds one count of this clone. V usage is TRBV11-2 and J usage is TRBJ2-1, with 8 bases that match TRBD2. V lost 5 bases and J lost 0; bases outside the gene matches: 3. The CDR3 sequence is 15 residues long. Per germline, CDR1 SGHAT and CDR2 FQNNGV. CDR3 loop: CASSPGTSSYNEQFF. The CDR3 DNA reads as TGTGCCAGCAGCCCGGGGACTAGCTCCTACAATGAGCAGTTCTTC.

V usage is TRBV4-2 and J usage is TRBJ1-6, with a tentative D call TRBD1 (5 bases). The CDR3 totals 16 residues. V lost 0 bases and J lost 9, with 15 bases in between. The germline V gene encodes CDR1 LGHNA and CDR2 YNFKEQ. CDR3 nucleotide sequence: TGTGCCAGCAGCCAAGACCAGGGTCGGGGGATTTCACCCCTCCACTTT. Residues: CASSQDQGRGISPLHF.

The gene calls are TRBV11-2 and TRBJ2-7; D may be TRBD1 (5 bases). The V and J ends lost 4 bases and 3 bases respectively, with 7 bases between them. Per the germline V gene, CDR1 is SGHAT and CDR2 is FQNNGV. This CDR3 spans 12 amino acids. CDR3 in amino acids: CASSYDSYEQYF. The CDR3 bases are TGTGCCAGCAGCTACGACAGCTACGAGCAGTACTTC.

The chain has TRBV7-9 and TRBJ1-6, with D possibly matching TRBD1 (5 bases). The CDR3 spans 12 residues. Trimming removed 10 bases from V and 8 bases from J, with 12 bases in between. Germline-derived CDR1 and CDR2 are SEHNR and FQNEAQ (reference sequence). CDR3 DNA: TGTGCCACAGGGTTTTCTTATTCACCCCTCCACTTT. This translates into CATGFSYSPLHF.